This is a list of T cell receptor beta chains from one sample in a study of cytomegalovirus exposure and HLA in healthy donors. The protocol was immunoSEQ multiplex PCR, while the TCRdb copy is restricted to in-frame clones and leaves out a portion. This table has some 90,000 clones, 60% to 75% appearing once. Material for sequencing was PBMCs. The source is a female donor in good health and CMV-seropositive. The CDR3 runs from the conserved cysteine through the conserved F or W. D genes are given only for firm matches. Clone size, where shown, is once, few, many, or a class for clones that have expanded.

j_gene,v_gene,d_gene,abundance,CDR3nt,CDR3aa
TRBJ2-2,TRBV13,TRBD2,NA,TGTGCCAGCAACAGCGGGGGCCGCACCGGGGAGCTGTTTTTT,CASNSGGRTGELFF
TRBJ2-5,TRBV5-1,TRBD1,NA,TGCGCCAGCAGCTTGGACACAGGGGCCCAAGAGACCCAGTACTTC,CASSLDTGAQETQYF
TRBJ2-7,TRBV7-9,NA,NA,TGTGCCAGCAGCCCCTCAACAGGGAGCTACGAGCAGTACTTC,CASSPSTGSYEQYF
TRBJ2-1,TRBV6-6,TRBD1,NA,TGTGCCAGCAGCAGACCGGGACAGGGGCTTAATGAGCAGTTCTTC,CASSRPGQGLNEQFF
TRBJ1-6,TRBV7-9,TRBD1,NA,TGTGCCAGCAGCTCAGACAGGGCCGGGGATTCACCCCTCCACTTT,CASSSDRAGDSPLHF
TRBJ2-5,TRBV4-2,TRBD1,NA,TGTGCCAGCAGCCAATCAGGGGGCAATCGGGAGACCCAGTACTTC,CASSQSGGNRETQYF
TRBJ1-3,TRBV6-5,NA,few,TGTGCCAGCAGTTACGGGACACTCTCTGGAAACACCATATATTTT,CASSYGTLSGNTIYF
TRBJ2-3,TRBV10-3,NA,NA,TGTGCCACCGCCAGACTCTCCACAGATACGCAGTATTTT,CATARLSTDTQYF
TRBJ1-1,TRBV6-5,NA,NA,TGTGCCAGCAGTTACACTACACTGAACACTGAAGCTTTCTTT,CASSYTTLNTEAFF
TRBJ1-1,TRBV4-1,NA,NA,TGCGCCAGCAGCCAAGATCTATCTGAAGCTTTCTTT,CASSQDLSEAFF
TRBJ2-2,TRBV5-4,NA,NA,TGTGCCAGCAGCCATAATGCTCTCCTAGGCGGGGAGCTGTTTTTT,CASSHNALLGGELFF
TRBJ2-7,TRBV6-1,NA,NA,TGTGCCAGCAGCCCTAACTACGAGCAGTACTTC,CASSPNYEQYF
TRBJ2-2,TRBV29-1,TRBD2,NA,TGCAGCGTCGAAGGGGGTAGCGGGGGGGACAACACCGGGGAGCTGTTTTTT,CSVEGGSGGDNTGELFF
TRBJ1-2,TRBV14,NA,NA,TGTGCCAGCAGCCAAGGAGCAGGTTCGGGCTACACCTTC,CASSQGAGSGYTF
TRBJ2-7,TRBV27,TRBD2,NA,TGTGCCAGCAGTCCACTAGCGTACTCCTACGAGCAGTACTTC,CASSPLAYSYEQYF